The 31 T cell receptor beta chains presented below share a single source sample, sequenced in a study of shared clonotypes between healthy human individuals. Profiled with immunoSEQ multiplex PCR; TCRdb holds only in-frame clones, not every one. Of some 510,000 clones in the sample, 79% were seen once. The sample was PBMCs. The receptors were sampled from a woman aged 40 to 50 in good health. Some clones in this sample may be carry-over from other donors' samples.

The chain recombines TRBV5-4 with TRBJ1-2, with D unclear. V was cut by 0 bases and J by 10 bases, with 10 bases left in between. Germline loops: CDR1 SGHNT, CDR2 YYREEE (reference sequence). The CDR3 is 12 amino acids. In nucleotides, the CDR3 is TGTGCCAGCAGCTTGGACACCTCGGACTACACCTTC. Its translation is CASSLDTSDYTF.

This sequence joins TRBV7-2 and TRBJ2-7; either TRBD1 or TRBD2 may supply D (5 bases each). V lost 5 bases and J 2 bases, leaving 19 bases between the germline ends. The CDR3 totals 16 residues. Germline CDR1 is SGHTA and CDR2 is FQGNSA. In DNA form, the CDR3 reads TGTGCCAGCAGCGGGCTCTCTCTGGGGGTCACCTACGAGCAGTACTTC. It codes for CASSGLSLGVTYEQYF.

V usage is TRBV11-1 and J usage is TRBJ2-1, with 7 positions matching TRBD2. CDR3 size: 16 residues. The V gene end was trimmed by 1 base and the J gene end by 8 bases; junction bases not matched to a gene: 11. Looked up from germline, CDR1 is SGHAT and CDR2 is FQDESV (reference sequence). The CDR3 here is CASSLDGLGSLDEQFF. CDR3 sequence (DNA): TGTGCCAGCAGCTTAGACGGACTAGGAAGTTTGGATGAGCAGTTCTTC.

The chain combines TRBV27 with TRBJ2-5; D not resolved. This CDR3 has 14 amino acids. V lost 0 bases to trimming and J lost 5 bases, with 10 bases between them. Germline V gene sequence: CDR1 MNHEY, CDR2 SMNVEV (reference sequence). The CDR3 nucleotides read TGTGCCAGCAGTTTATCGGGCCCCTGGGAGACCCAGTACTTC. Its protein is CASSLSGPWETQYF.

The CDR3 sequence is CASSRGQSSGNTIYF. CDR3 DNA sequence: TGCGCCAGCAGCAGAGGACAGAGCTCTGGAAACACCATATATTTT. This rearrangement joins TRBV5-1 to TRBJ1-3, with TRBD1 as a possible D gene (6 bases). V was shortened by 4 bases and J by 0 bases, with 11 bases between the two germline ends. The germline CDR1 and CDR2 sequences are SGHRS and YFSETQ. The CDR3 is made up of 15 amino acids.

This clone appeared once. The J gene is TRBJ1-1, the V gene TRBV2; TRBD1 matches 7 bases. Germline trimming cut 8 bases from V and 6 bases from J; bases unmatched to any gene: 9. CDR3 length: 13 residues. Per germline, CDR1 SNHLY and CDR2 FYNNEI. CDR3 region: CASRTQGTAEAFF. The CDR3 DNA sequence: TGTGCCAGCCGGACACAGGGGACAGCTGAAGCTTTCTTT.

This clone was counted a few times. The V and J genes are TRBV5-4 and TRBJ1-4, with a possible D match to TRBD1 (6 bases). V dropped 7 bases and J dropped 0 bases, with 10 bases sitting between them. This CDR3 comprises 14 residues. Germline CDR1 reads SGHNT; CDR2 reads YYREEE (reference sequence). CDR3 bases: TGTGCCAGCCGGAACAGGGCAACTAATGAAAAACTGTTTTTT. It translates to CASRNRATNEKLFF.

This chain uses TRBV7-2 with TRBJ1-4; 12 bases are a match to TRBD1. The V segment lost 5 bases and the J segment 14 bases; nucleotides outside the gene matches: 9. The germline gives CDR1 SGHTA, CDR2 FQGNSA. The length of the CDR3 is 14 residues. This chain's CDR3 is CASSARDRGRGLFF. In nucleotides, the CDR3 is TGTGCCAGCAGCGCCCGGGACAGGGGGCGCGGGCTGTTTTTT. The full variable domain, its missing parts supplied by reference TRBV7-2 and TRBJ1-4, is GAGVSQSPSNKVTEKGKDVELRCDPISGHTALYWYRQSLGQGLEFLIYFQGNSAPDKSGLPSDRFSAERTGGSVSTLTIQRTQQEDSAVYLCASSARDRGRGLFFGSGTQLSVL.

This rearrangement joins TRBV5-1 to TRBJ1-6; the match to TRBD1 covers 9 bases. In germline, CDR1 is SGHRS, CDR2 YFSETQ. CDR3 length equals 16 residues. J was trimmed by 5 bases and V by 1 base; bases with no gene match: 4. The CDR3 DNA reads TGCGCCAGCAGCTTGACAGGGGGCTTGGATAATTCACCCCTCCACTTT. Its protein is CASSLTGGLDNSPLHF.

V is TRBV14 and J is TRBJ2-1, with no clear D. CDR3 length equals 15 residues. The ends were cut back, 5 bases at V and 10 bases at J, with 21 bases in the middle. CDR1 is SGHDN and CDR2 is FVKESK in the germline V gene. Written as DNA, the CDR3 is TGTGCCAGCAGCACAGCCATAGGACCCCATATGGAGCAGTTCTTC. It codes for CASSTAIGPHMEQFF. Looking up the rest from reference TRBV14 and TRBJ2-1 gives the full variable domain: EAGVTQFPSHSVIEKGQTVTLRCDPISGHDNLYWYRRVMGKEIKFLLHFVKESKQDESGMPNNRFLAERTGGTYSTLKVQPAELEDSGVYFCASSTAIGPHMEQFFGPGTRLTVL.

V and J are TRBV6-4 and TRBJ2-3; D remains unclear. The ends were cut back, 5 bases at V and 4 bases at J, with 16 bases in the middle. The CDR3 loop spans 15 amino acids. Per germline, CDR1 MRHNA and CDR2 SNTAGT. CDR3 nucleotide sequence: TGTGCCAGCAGTTCCCGGGCAGCGAACCCAGATACGCAGTATTTT. Protein: CASSSRAANPDTQYF.

Details on this clone: The same CDR3 arises from other DNA sequences in this sample as well. The rearrangement links TRBV7-9 to TRBJ2-2; 10 bases are shared with TRBD1. The CDR3 consists of 16 residues. Germline CDR1 is SEHNR and CDR2 is FQNEAQ (reference sequence). With 1 base clipped from V and 7 bases from J, the junction kept 6 bases outside the gene matches. The CDR3, as DNA: TGTGCCAGCAGCTTAGGGACCGGACAGGGGGTCGGGGAGCTGTTTTTT. Translating it yields CASSLGTGQGVGELFF.

Only a few counts were recorded for this clone. This chain connects TRBV2 to TRBJ1-1, with no clear D. There are 14 residues in the CDR3. V lost 3 bases and J lost 1, with 9 bases in between. Looked up from germline, CDR1 is SNHLY and CDR2 is FYNNEI. The CDR3 is CASSDWSRNTEAFF. Here the CDR3 DNA reads TGTGCCAGCAGTGACTGGTCTCGGAACACTGAAGCTTTCTTT.

This clone was detected once. The CDR3: CASSALGQGGTTEAFF. The CDR3 nucleotides are TGTGCCAGCAGCGCCCTCGGACAGGGTGGGACCACTGAAGCTTTCTTT. This chain connects TRBV9 to TRBJ1-1; 8 bases are a match to TRBD1. V trimming: 3 bases; J trimming: 4 bases; junction bases outside the gene matches: 11. CDR1 and CDR2 from the germline V gene are SGDLS and YYNGEE. CDR3 length: 16 residues.

This clone was recorded once. CDR3 sequence: CASSMAGGWGQPQHF. CDR3 coding DNA: TGTGCCAGTAGTATGGCGGGGGGTTGGGGTCAGCCCCAGCATTTT. V gene TRBV19 combines with J gene TRBJ1-5; D is possibly TRBD1 (5 bases). This CDR3 spans 15 amino acids. The V and J ends lost 3 bases and 6 bases respectively, with 15 bases between them. Germline CDR1 and CDR2: LNHDA and SQIVND (reference sequence).

Remarks on this clone: The same CDR3 arises from other DNA sequences in this sample as well. The V gene is TRBV9, the J gene TRBJ2-2; 9 bases agree with TRBD2. V shed 2 bases and J 5 bases; nucleotides not matched to a gene: 4. This CDR3 has 15 amino acids. Germline assignment: CDR1 SGDLS and CDR2 YYNGEE. The CDR3 nucleotides read TGTGCCAGCAGCGTGGCTAGCGGGAATACCGGGGAGCTGTTTTTT. Residues: CASSVASGNTGELFF. Full variable domain (outside the CDR3, taken from reference TRBV9 and TRBJ2-2): DSGVTQTPKHLITATGQRVTLRCSPRSGDLSVYWYQQSLDQGLQFLIQYYNGEERAKGNILERFSAQQFPDLHSELNLSSLELGDSALYFCASSVASGNTGELFFGEGSRLTVL.

V is TRBV6-1 and J is TRBJ1-4, with TRBD1 matching 7 bases. Germline loops: CDR1 MNHNS, CDR2 SASEGT. The junction had 10 bases not matched to a gene; V was cut back by 5 bases and J by 7 bases. The CDR3 runs to 15 residues. The CDR3 nucleotides read TGTGCCAGCAGTCGAACAGGGGATTCGGGTGAAAAACTGTTTTTT. This translates into CASSRTGDSGEKLFF.

This clone was counted between two and nine times. The chain employs TRBV28 and TRBJ2-6; 7 nucleotides align to TRBD2. The CDR3 length is 15 residues. V lost 7 bases, J lost 3 bases, and 6 bases stayed unmatched. Germline V gene data show CDR1 as MDHEN and CDR2 as SYDVKM. This CDR3 is CASITTGGGANVLTF. The DNA for the CDR3 is TGTGCCAGCATCACCACGGGGGGTGGGGCCAACGTCCTGACTTTC.

V usage is TRBV4-1 and J usage is TRBJ2-1, with TRBD2 matching over 9 bases. The germline V gene has CDR1 MGHRA and CDR2 YSYEKL. The CDR3 is 12 amino acids. V shed 6 bases, J shed 9 bases, and the junction held 3 bases outside the gene matches. The CDR3 coding sequence is TGCGCCAGCAGGCGCGGGAGGGGTGAGCAGTTCTTC. It yields the protein CASRRGRGEQFF.

The chain combines TRBV7-6 with TRBJ1-5; D ambiguous. Germline V gives CDR1 SGHVS, CDR2 FNYEAQ. V shed 4 bases and J shed 4 bases, with 11 bases lying between them. The CDR3 is made up of 14 amino acids. Here the CDR3 DNA reads TGTGCCAGCAGCTCCCGACAAGGAAATCAGCCCCAGCATTTT. Translation gives CASSSRQGNQPQHF.

CDR3 nucleotide sequence: TGCGCCAGCAGCTTGGAAGGGGCCCTTAATGAAAAACTGTTTTTT. It translates to CASSLEGALNEKLFF. V usage is TRBV5-1 and J usage is TRBJ1-4, with a weak D call TRBD1 (5 bases). CDR1 and CDR2 from the germline V gene are SGHRS and YFSETQ. The ends were cut back, 0 bases at V and 4 bases at J, with 10 bases in the middle. This CDR3 spans 15 amino acids.

This clone was counted once. The chain uses TRBV18 and TRBJ2-3; possible D gene TRBD1, 5 bases. This CDR3 has 15 amino acids. The ends were cut back, 0 bases at V and 1 base at J, with 8 bases in the middle. The germline CDR1 and CDR2 sequences are KGHSH and LQKENI. The CDR3 protein is CASSPPSTGTDTQYF. CDR3 DNA: TGTGCCAGCTCACCACCGTCGACAGGCACAGATACGCAGTATTTT.

V is TRBV18 and J is TRBJ1-2, with D possibly being TRBD1 (5 bases). This CDR3 spans 14 amino acids. Germline CDR1 and CDR2: KGHSH and LQKENI. Trimming removed 0 bases from V and 3 bases from J, with 8 bases in between. CDR3 sequence (DNA): TGTGCCAGCTCACCACCGGGGGGGTACTATGGCTACACCTTC. Translation gives CASSPPGGYYGYTF.

This clone was counted ten times or more. The CDR3 DNA sequence: TGTGCCAGCAGCCCCGGTACCTCCCGGGCAGATACGCAGTATTTT. Translating it yields CASSPGTSRADTQYF. The rearrangement links TRBV7-3 to TRBJ2-3, with D hard to call. The CDR3 sequence is 15 residues long. Trimming took off 5 bases at V and 4 bases at J, with 16 bases between the two ends. Germline CDR1 SGHTA, CDR2 FQGTGA.

Concerning this clone itself: Other nucleotide sequences from this sample produce the same CDR3. The chain joins TRBV6-1 to TRBJ1-1; maybe TRBD1 (5 bases). The CDR3 spans 13 residues. CDR1 is MNHNS and CDR2 is SASEGT in the germline V gene. V lost 6 bases, J lost 1 base, and 9 bases lay in between. The CDR3 DNA is TGTGCCAGCAGGACAGTTAGGAACACTGAAGCTTTCTTT. It yields the protein CASRTVRNTEAFF.

The V call is TRBV5-1, the J call TRBJ2-7; 12 positions agree with TRBD2. This CDR3 is 18 amino acids long. The V gene's germline CDR1 is SGHRS and CDR2 YFSETQ. V lost 0 bases to trimming and J lost 5 bases; unmatched junction nucleotides: 12. CDR3 DNA sequence: TGCGCCAGCAGCTTGGAGGCTAGCGGGAGGGGGCCCCGAGACGAGCAGTACTTC. Its protein product is CASSLEASGRGPRDEQYF.

This clone has a handful of counts. The same CDR3 arises from other DNA sequences in this sample as well. The rearrangement uses TRBV2 and TRBJ2-5; D is unresolved. Germline lookup yields CDR1 SNHLY and CDR2 FYNNEI. This CDR3 region has 13 residues. V was clipped by 3 bases and J by 1 base, with 6 bases between them. The CDR3 is CASSESVQETQYF. The CDR3 DNA sequence: TGTGCCAGCAGTGAGAGCGTCCAAGAGACCCAGTACTTC.

The V call is TRBV28, the J call TRBJ2-2, with D hard to call. The CDR3 extends over 12 amino acids. Germline-derived CDR1 and CDR2 are MDHEN and SYDVKM. V was pared by 8 bases and J by 3 bases, with 7 bases between. The chain's CDR3 is CASEAHTGELFF. Written as DNA, the CDR3 is TGTGCCAGCGAGGCCCACACCGGGGAGCTGTTTTTT. The whole variable domain, filled in from reference TRBV28 and TRBJ2-2, reads DVKVTQSSRYLVKRTGEKVFLECVQDMDHENMFWYRQDPGLGLRLIYFSYDVKMKEKGDIPEGYSVSREKKERFSLILESASTNQTSMYLCASEAHTGELFFGEGSRLTVL.

The chain has TRBV28 and TRBJ1-4, with TRBD1 as a possible D gene (5 bases). Germline values: CDR1 MDHEN, CDR2 SYDVKM. This CDR3 is 14 amino acids long. The V gene lost 3 bases and the J gene lost 10 bases, with 15 bases spanning the gap. CDR3 sequence (DNA): TGTGCCAGCAGTTTGGGGGGAGAGGGCGGAAAACTGTTTTTT. Its protein product is CASSLGGEGGKLFF.

V gene TRBV7-2 combines with J gene TRBJ1-2, with a weak D call TRBD1 (6 bases). V lost 1 base and J lost 6, with 12 bases in between. CDR3 length: 14 amino acids. CDR1 is SGHTA and CDR2 is FQGNSA in the germline V gene. CDR3 sequence: CASSLVGRGHGYTF. The CDR3, as DNA: TGTGCCAGCAGCTTAGTCGGCAGGGGACATGGCTACACCTTC.

The J gene is TRBJ2-5, the V gene TRBV6-4; possibly TRBD1 for D (5 bases). Germline V gene sequence: CDR1 MRHNA, CDR2 SNTAGT. The CDR3 contains 16 residues. The V end lost 0 bases, the J end lost 5 bases, and 16 bases lay between the germline ends. The CDR3 nucleotides read TGTGCCAGCAGTGACTCTGGGGCAGTGGGCACGGAGACCCAGTACTTC. Its protein product is CASSDSGAVGTETQYF.